The next 2 T cell receptor beta chains were all read from a single sample in a study of T cells after yellow fever vaccination (dated by TCRdb to 2018 to 2020). In the paper's terms, the treatment or condition label means: live attenuated yellow fever vaccine strain. Library construction relied on 5' RACE. The reads were generated on an Illumina HiSeq 2500. The raw public data were reprocessed by TCRdb itself: fastp quality trimming at Q25, MiXCR clonotype calling, in-frame beta chains only. All rows with the same CDR3 protein become a single entry with the most common DNA and genes. The sample table holds some 390,000 distinct CDR3 sequences, of which approximately 6% were seen once. Jointly, the top ten make up approximately 16% of the sample. Sample: PBMCs, taken 5 days after the yellow fever booster vaccination. The receptors come from a young man who received the YFV17D yellow fever vaccine.

This clonotype was counted ten times or more. At one boundary the junction diverges from the germline segment, which might be a read error. The rearrangement links TRBV7-7 to TRBJ2-5; possibly TRBD1 for D (6 bases). CDR1 is SSHAT and CDR2 is FNYEAQ in the germline V gene (reference sequence). There are 15 residues in the CDR3. The CDR3 loop reads CASSALGQSQETQYF. Here the CDR3 DNA reads TGTGCTAGCAGCGCCCTAGGACAGTCACAAGAGACCCAGTACTTC.

The V call is TRBV20-1, the J call TRBJ2-3; no clear D gene. V lost 0 bases and J 4 bases, leaving 20 bases between the germline ends. CDR1 and CDR2 from the germline V gene are DFQATT and SNEGSKA (reference sequence). CDR3 length: 17 residues. CDR3 DNA: TGCAGTGCTAGAGATACCCGGATGGCATTAAGGGCAGATACGCAGTATTTT. Translation: CSARDTRMALRADTQYF.